This T cell receptor (beta chain) comes out of a study of blood T cell repertoires in COVID-19. On the study more broadly: The United States, Italy and Spain provided the acute and convalescent COVID-19 samples.

There are a few counts of this clone. Profiling relied on immunoSEQ multiplex PCR, and the TCRdb table lists in-frame clones only, not all of them. The sample carries roughly 150,000 clones, about 87% recorded once. This CDR3 spans 15 amino acids. The germline CDR1 and CDR2 sequences are LNHDA and SQIVND (reference sequence). With 1 base removed from V and 5 bases from J, the gap between germline ends came to 12 bases. The gene calls are TRBV19 and TRBJ2-1; D perhaps matches TRBD2 (7 bases). Sequenced material: PBMCs or T cells enriched from blood (not recorded which). This sequence was found in a man in his fifties in a cohort exposed to, infected with or recovered from COVID-19 (not recorded which). CDR3 loop: CASSIVQGGDNEQFF. CDR3 nucleotide sequence: TGTGCCAGTAGTATAGTACAGGGAGGGGACAATGAGCAGTTCTTC.